This T cell receptor beta chain was retrieved from a study of blood T cell repertoires in COVID-19. Study-wide background: Sites across the United States, Italy and Spain contributed samples from acute and convalescent COVID-19. T cells, B-cell-depleted T cells, or PBMCs provided the cDNA or gDNA that served as material.

Study processing details: Nucleated cell counts were estimated from reference gene primer amplification. Generated by immunoSEQ multiplex PCR, the TCRdb table keeps only in-frame clones and is missing some. D and trimming were read from the DNA, whereas the V and J calls and clone size are those reported in that table. Of around 99,000 clones in the sample, nearly 85% were seen once. The length of the CDR3 is 11 residues. Germline V gene lookup returns CDR1 MDHEN and CDR2 SYDVKM. V was trimmed by 3 bases and J by 4 bases, leaving 4 bases between them. The sample was peripheral blood. J is TRBJ2-7 and V is TRBV28; D gene ambiguous. The sequence derives from a woman in her forties or fifties with acute or convalescent COVID-19. CDR3 nucleotides: TGTGCCAGCAGTTTGAGATACGAGCAGTACTTC. The encoded protein is CASSLRYEQYF.